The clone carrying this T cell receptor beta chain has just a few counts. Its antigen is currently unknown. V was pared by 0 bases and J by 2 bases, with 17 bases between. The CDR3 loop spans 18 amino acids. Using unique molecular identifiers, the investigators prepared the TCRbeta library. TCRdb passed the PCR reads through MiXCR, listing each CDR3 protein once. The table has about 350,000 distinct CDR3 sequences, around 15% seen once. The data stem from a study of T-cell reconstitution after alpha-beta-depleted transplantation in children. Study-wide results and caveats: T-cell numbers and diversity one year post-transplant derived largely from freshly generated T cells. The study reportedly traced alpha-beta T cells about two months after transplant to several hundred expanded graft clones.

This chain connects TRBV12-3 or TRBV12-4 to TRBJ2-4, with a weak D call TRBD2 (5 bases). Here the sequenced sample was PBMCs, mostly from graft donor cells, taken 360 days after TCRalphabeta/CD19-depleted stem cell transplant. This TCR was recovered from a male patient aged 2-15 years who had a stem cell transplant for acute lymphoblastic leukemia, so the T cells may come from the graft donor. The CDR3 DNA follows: TGTGCCAGCAGTTTAGCGTCTGGGGAGATACTTCCCAAAAACATTCAGTACTTC. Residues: CASSLASGEILPKNIQYF.